What follows describes a single T cell receptor (beta chain). Antigen specificity is unknown. This may be a read error: a much more frequent sequence differs by one nucleotide. This sample was included in a study of metastatic and nonmetastatic thyroid tumors. Study summary: It was across blood and tumor or nodule tissue from malignant and benign thyroid patients that repertoires were compared.

From the PCR reads, TCRdb re-called clones with MiXCR. The top ten hold roughly 3% of the sample, which has approximately 32,000 clones, 20% to 25% seen once. Broader study findings: Versus benign nodules, malignant thyroid tumors reportedly had significantly higher TCR beta diversity, in blood and tumor.

Patients had received no treatment of any kind before thyroid surgery. V shed 4 bases and J 3 bases; nucleotides not matched to a gene: 9. Germline assignment: CDR1 SGHDT and CDR2 YYEEEE. The CDR3 runs to 16 residues. The source material was tumor tissue. This rearrangement joins TRBV5-6 to TRBJ2-1, with 8 bases fitting TRBD2. The TCR comes from a male donor with papillary thyroid cancer or a benign thyroid nodule (not recorded which). Some clones in this sample may be carry-over from other donors' samples. In DNA, the CDR3 is TGTGCCAGCAGCCGGGAGGGACTCTTCATCTACAATGAGCAGTTCTTC. Encoded protein: CASSREGLFIYNEQFF.